The rows below give T cell receptor beta chains drawn from one sample of a study of radiation and T cells in renal cell carcinoma. The method was immunoSEQ multiplex PCR; TCRdb's version includes in-frame clones alone and lacks a portion of them. The sample comprises 150,000 or so clones, roughly 90% of which are singletons, and around 4% rests with the top ten. Here the sequenced sample was blood, taken from a patient whose treatment included radiotherapy and nephrectomy. Receptors were obtained from a woman in her 70s with renal cell carcinoma. Both conserved end residues are part of each CDR3. D genes are given only for firm matches. Clone sizes are given selectively: once, few, many, or a class where the clone is expanded.

>-|TRBJ2-3|few|TRBV5-4
TGTGCCAGCAGCTTACAATCGGTGGGTACGCAGTATTTT
CASSLQSVGTQYF
>TRBD2|TRBJ2-4|once|TRBV7-2
TGTGCCAGCAGCTTACAAAGGACTAGCAAAGGGAACATTCAGTACTTC
CASSLQRTSKGNIQYF
>-|TRBJ2-7|-|TRBV5-6
TGTGCCAGCAGCTTCGGGGGCTCGTCCTACGAGCAGTACTTC
CASSFGGSSYEQYF
>TRBD2|TRBJ2-1|-|TRBV30
TGTGCCTGGAGTGTAGGGGTAAGCGGGGCTGAGCAGTTCTTC
CAWSVGVSGAEQFF
>TRBD1|TRBJ1-1|-|TRBV27
TGTGCCAGCAGTTTGGGGACAGGGGGGACTGAAGCTTTCTTT
CASSLGTGGTEAFF
>-|TRBJ2-7|-|TRBV7-9
TGTGCCAGCAGCTTTAAACAGGCGGCCGAGCAGTACTTC
CASSFKQAAEQYF
>TRBD2|TRBJ2-1|-|TRBV11-2
TGTGCCAGCAGCTTAGCTTTTCTGGGACTAGCGGAATACAATGAGCAGTTCTTC
CASSLAFLGLAEYNEQFF
>-|TRBJ2-6|-|TRBV19
TGTGCCAGTAGTATCCAGGGAACTGGGGCCAACGTCCTGACTTTC
CASSIQGTGANVLTF
>TRBD1|TRBJ1-2|-|TRBV11-3
TGTGCCAGCAGCGAGGGGGCCTATGGCTACACCTTC
CASSEGAYGYTF
>TRBD1|TRBJ1-1|-|TRBV30
TGTGCCTGGAGCGCCGGGACAGACACTGAAGCTTTCTTT
CAWSAGTDTEAFF
>TRBD1|TRBJ2-7|-|TRBV2
TGTGCCCGATCGACAGGGGCGGACGGGGGGCAGTACTTC
CARSTGADGGQYF
>-|TRBJ2-7|-|TRBV5-8
TGTGCCAGCAGCTTCCGGGACTCCCTCGACGTTGCCTACGAGCAGTACTTC
CASSFRDSLDVAYEQYF
>-|TRBJ2-5|once|TRBV15
TGTGCCACCAGCCCACAAAGGGGGACCCAGTACTTC
CATSPQRGTQYF
>TRBD1|TRBJ1-4|few|TRBV5-4
TGTGCCAGCAGCCCCGACAGGGGGAATGAAAAACTGTTTTTT
CASSPDRGNEKLFF
>TRBD1|TRBJ1-4|-|TRBV5-1
TGCGCCAGCAGGGACAGGCTAACTAATGAAAAACTGTTTTTT
CASRDRLTNEKLFF
>-|TRBJ2-7|-|TRBV29-1
TGCAGCGTTTCTCGGACACGAGGGGGAATGGGTTACGAGCAGTACTTC
CSVSRTRGGMGYEQYF
>TRBD1|TRBJ1-2|-|TRBV30
TGTGCCTGGAGCGACGGGACAGAACCCTATGGCTACACCTTC
CAWSDGTEPYGYTF
>-|TRBJ1-3|-|TRBV5-1
TGCGCCAGCAGCTTGGCCTCCACCTCTGGAAACACCATATATTTT
CASSLASTSGNTIYF
>-|TRBJ1-5|-|TRBV5-7
TGTGCCAGCAGCTTGGAGGTAAATCAGCCCCAGCATTTT
CASSLEVNQPQHF
>-|TRBJ2-5|-|TRBV9
TGTGCCAGCAGCGTGAGAGATGCATCGGAGACCCAGTACTTC
CASSVRDASETQYF
>-|TRBJ1-5|-|TRBV9
TGTGCCAGCAGCGCTCCGGGACCGGGAGGCAATCAGCCCCAGCATTTT
CASSAPGPGGNQPQHF
>-|TRBJ2-1|-|TRBV15
TGTGCCACCAATCAGGGGGGAACCTACAATGAGCAGTTCTTC
CATNQGGTYNEQFF
>-|TRBJ1-1|few|TRBV28
TGTGCCAGCAGGAGGGGCGGGGTCACTGAAGCTTTCTTT
CASRRGGVTEAFF
>TRBD2|TRBJ2-5|once|TRBV5-1
TGCGCCAGCAGCTTGGCGGGGGGGCCGGGGGAGACCCAGTACTTC
CASSLAGGPGETQYF
>TRBD1|TRBJ1-5|-|TRBV4-2
TGTGCCAGCAGCCCGCAGGGGGAGGGGAGCAATCAGCCCCAGCATTTT
CASSPQGEGSNQPQHF
>-|TRBJ1-1|many|TRBV27
TGTGCCAGCAGTGGGGTGGGCACTGAAGCTTTCTTT
CASSGVGTEAFF
>-|TRBJ2-5|-|TRBV7-9
TGTGCCAGCAGCTTAGGGCGAGGGGCCCTCCAAAAAGAGACCCAGTACTTC
CASSLGRGALQKETQYF
>-|TRBJ1-1|-|TRBV7-2
TGTGCCAGCAGCCCCACGGGTCACACTGAAGCTTTCTTT
CASSPTGHTEAFF
>TRBD2|TRBJ2-3|-|TRBV7-6
TGTGCCAGCAGCCCCCTAGCGGAGAGCACAGATACGCAGTATTTT
CASSPLAESTDTQYF
>-|TRBJ1-1|once|TRBV7-8
TGTGCCAGCAGCCGTCGAGGGGGCACTGAAGCTTTCTTT
CASSRRGGTEAFF
>-|TRBJ1-1|-|TRBV27
TGTGCCAGCAGTTTCATAACCTTGGGGGCTGAAGCTTTCTTT
CASSFITLGAEAFF
>-|TRBJ1-2|-|TRBV9
TGTGCCAGCAGCGTAGGGCAGGGGAACTATGGCTACACCTTC
CASSVGQGNYGYTF
>TRBD2|TRBJ2-5|few|TRBV2
TGTGCCAGCAGGTCCGGGACTAGTAAAGAGACCCAGTACTTC
CASRSGTSKETQYF
>-|TRBJ1-5|once|TRBV6-5
TGTGCCAGCAGTTACTACAGGGAGGGGCCCCAGCATTTT
CASSYYREGPQHF
>-|TRBJ2-2|-|TRBV7-2
TGTGCCAGCAGCGTCCGGGGGCAAGCCGGGGAGCTGTTTTTT
CASSVRGQAGELFF
>-|TRBJ1-4|-|TRBV6-5
TGTGCCAGCAGAGCAGAGGCAACTAATGAAAAACTGTTTTTT
CASRAEATNEKLFF
>-|TRBJ2-3|few|TRBV6-4
TGTGCCAGCAGTGTCATGGGGGGCGGATCGACAGATACGCAGTATTTT
CASSVMGGGSTDTQYF
>TRBD1|TRBJ1-5|-|TRBV15
TGTGCCACCAGCAGGGCCGGGACAGCAATTGATCAGCCCCAGCATTTT
CATSRAGTAIDQPQHF
>-|TRBJ2-1|once|TRBV9
TGTGCCAGCACCCGGACGGGGAGACTCTACAATGAGCAGTTCTTC
CASTRTGRLYNEQFF
>-|TRBJ1-1|-|TRBV9
TGTGCCAGCAGCGTCGGGCTTATGAACACTGAAGCTTTCTTT
CASSVGLMNTEAFF
>TRBD1|TRBJ1-6|-|TRBV7-9
TGTGCCAGCAGCTCGACAGGGGGGAGAAATTCACCCCTCCACTTT
CASSSTGGRNSPLHF
>-|TRBJ1-1|-|TRBV11-2
TGTGCCAGCAGCTTGGGGGCAATTAACACTGAAGCTTTCTTT
CASSLGAINTEAFF
>-|TRBJ1-6|once|TRBV30
TGTGCCTGGAGCCAAATGCTTCAGAGACCATCCTATAATTCACCCCTCCACTTT
CAWSQMLQRPSYNSPLHF
>-|TRBJ1-5|-|TRBV5-8
TGTGCCAGCAGCGGGGGACGGATTAGCAATCAGCCCCAGCATTTT
CASSGGRISNQPQHF
>-|TRBJ1-1|few|TRBV29-1
TGCAGCGTTGAGAACAGGGTAGCTTTCTTT
CSVENRVAFF
>-|TRBJ1-1|medium-sized|TRBV9
TGTGCCAGCAGCGGAGGGTGGGGACTGGGCTGGACTGAAGCTTTCTTT
CASSGGWGLGWTEAFF
>-|TRBJ2-7|-|TRBV4-1
TGCGCCAGCAGCCACCTTGGACACTCCTACGAGCAGTACTTC
CASSHLGHSYEQYF